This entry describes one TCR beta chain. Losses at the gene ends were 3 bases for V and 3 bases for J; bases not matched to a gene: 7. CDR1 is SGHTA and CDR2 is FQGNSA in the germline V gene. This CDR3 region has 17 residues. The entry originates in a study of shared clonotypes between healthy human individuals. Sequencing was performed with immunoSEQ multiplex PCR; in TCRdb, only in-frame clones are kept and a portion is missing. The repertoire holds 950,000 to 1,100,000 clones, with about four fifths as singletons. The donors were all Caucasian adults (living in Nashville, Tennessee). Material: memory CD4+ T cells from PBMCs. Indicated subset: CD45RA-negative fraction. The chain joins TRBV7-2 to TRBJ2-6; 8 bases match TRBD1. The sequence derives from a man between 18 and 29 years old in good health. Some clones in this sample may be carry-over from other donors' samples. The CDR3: CASSFWTGRGGANVLTF. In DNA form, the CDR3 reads TGTGCCAGCAGCTTCTGGACAGGGCGGGGTGGGGCCAACGTCCTGACTTTC.